This TCR beta chain is from a study of blood T cells in healthy people across ages. The length of the CDR3 is 17 residues. V lost 4 bases to trimming and J lost 0 bases; unmatched junction nucleotides: 9. The germline V gene encodes CDR1 SGHRS and CDR2 YFSETQ. Donors ranged from about 6 to 90 years old and were healthy Caucasians in Russia. Regarding this clonotype: A read error may be the cause here, since a much bigger clone is one base away.

Through a sample-barcoded 5' primer and a J-beta primer mix, a second PCR was run for about 6 to 11 cycles. From the 5' RACE reads, TCRdb called clonotypes with MiXCR, one entry per CDR3 protein. This repertoire shows about 670,000 distinct CDR3 sequences, roughly half found once; its top ten account for approximately 13%. The sample was blood. This receptor was obtained from a woman older than 75 in good health. The chain joins TRBV5-1 to TRBJ2-7; TRBD2 matches 11 bases. CDR3 nucleotides: TGCGCCAGCAGCATGAGGGGGACTAGCGGTAGCTCCTACGAGCAGTACTTC. Translating it yields CASSMRGTSGSSYEQYF.